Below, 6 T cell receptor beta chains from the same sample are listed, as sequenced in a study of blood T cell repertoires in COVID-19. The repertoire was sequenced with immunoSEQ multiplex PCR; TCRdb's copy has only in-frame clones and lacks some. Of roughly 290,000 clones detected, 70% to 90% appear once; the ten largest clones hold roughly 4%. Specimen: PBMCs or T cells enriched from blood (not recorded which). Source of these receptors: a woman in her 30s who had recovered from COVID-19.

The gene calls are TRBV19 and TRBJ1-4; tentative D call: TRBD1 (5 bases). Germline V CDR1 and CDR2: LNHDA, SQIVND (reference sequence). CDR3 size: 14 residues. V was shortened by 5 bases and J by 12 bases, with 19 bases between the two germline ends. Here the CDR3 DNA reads TGTGCCAGTAGTCCCCCCGGCAGGGCTCGGGAACTGTTTTTT. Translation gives CASSPPGRARELFF. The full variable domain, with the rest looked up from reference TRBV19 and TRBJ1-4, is DGGITQSPKYLFRKEGQNVTLSCEQNLNHDAMYWYRQDPGQGLRLIYYSQIVNDFQKGDIAEGYSVSREKKESFPLTVTSAQKNPTAFYLCASSPPGRARELFFGSGTQLSVL.

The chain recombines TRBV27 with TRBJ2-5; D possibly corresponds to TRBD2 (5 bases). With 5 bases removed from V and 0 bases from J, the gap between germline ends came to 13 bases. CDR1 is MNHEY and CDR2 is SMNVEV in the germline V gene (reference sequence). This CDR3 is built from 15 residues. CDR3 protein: CASSIIPRDQETQYF. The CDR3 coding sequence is TGTGCCAGCAGTATAATACCGAGGGACCAAGAGACCCAGTACTTC.

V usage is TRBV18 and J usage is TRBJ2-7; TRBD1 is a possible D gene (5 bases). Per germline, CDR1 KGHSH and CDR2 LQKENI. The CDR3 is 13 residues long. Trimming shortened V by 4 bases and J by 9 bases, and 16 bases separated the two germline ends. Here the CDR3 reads CASSQSRTRGQYF. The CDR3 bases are TGTGCCAGCTCACAAAGCCGGACACGAGGGCAGTACTTC.

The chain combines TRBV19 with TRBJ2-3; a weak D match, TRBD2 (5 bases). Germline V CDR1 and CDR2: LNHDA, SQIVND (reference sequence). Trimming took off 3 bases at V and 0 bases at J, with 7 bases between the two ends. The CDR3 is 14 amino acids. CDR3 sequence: CASSIDYSTDTQYF. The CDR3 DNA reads TGTGCCAGTAGTATTGACTATAGCACAGATACGCAGTATTTT.

CDR3 protein: CASSYRDSSRNTIYF. CDR3 in DNA: TGTGCCAGCAGTTACAGGGACTCGTCCCGAAACACCATATATTTT. The genes are TRBV6-5 and TRBJ1-3; perhaps TRBD1 as D (5 bases). V lost 2 bases, J lost 5 bases, and 13 bases lay in between. The CDR3 covers 15 residues. Germline V gives CDR1 MNHEY, CDR2 SVGAGI.

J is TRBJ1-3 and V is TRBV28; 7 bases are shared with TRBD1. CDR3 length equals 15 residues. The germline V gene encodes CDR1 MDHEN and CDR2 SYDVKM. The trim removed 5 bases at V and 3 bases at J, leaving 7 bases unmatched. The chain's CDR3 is CASSVWDSHGNTIYF. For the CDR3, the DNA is TGTGCCAGCAGTGTGTGGGACAGCCATGGAAACACCATATATTTT.